These 14 T cell receptor beta chains originate from one sample sequenced in a study of blood T cell repertoires in COVID-19. The data were produced by immunoSEQ multiplex PCR, yet TCRdb's version contains in-frame clones alone and is incomplete. The sample comprises roughly 70,000 clones, roughly 80% of which are singletons, and about 18% rests with the top ten. Material for sequencing was peripheral blood. The receptors here all came from a man in his sixties or seventies who had recovered from COVID-19.

This chain joins TRBV7-9 and TRBJ2-1; 9 bases map to TRBD1. Germline loops: CDR1 SEHNR, CDR2 FQNEAQ (reference sequence). This CDR3 region has 13 residues. Losses at the gene ends were 5 bases for V and 7 bases for J; bases not matched to a gene: 3. Here the CDR3 DNA reads TGTGCCAGCAGCATGACAGGGGGGAATGAGCAGTTCTTC. Translating gives CASSMTGGNEQFF. Using reference TRBV7-9 and TRBJ2-1 for the parts outside the CDR3, the full variable domain is DTGVSQNPRHKITKRGQNVTFRCDPISEHNRLYWYRQTLGQGPEFLTYFQNEAQLEKSRLLSDRFSAERPKGSFSTLEIQRTEQGDSAMYLCASSMTGGNEQFFGPGTRLTVL.

This rearrangement joins TRBV6-2 or TRBV6-3 to TRBJ2-5, with D perhaps TRBD2 (5 bases). The V gene's germline CDR1 is MNHEY and CDR2 SVGEGT. The CDR3 is made up of 15 amino acids. V lost 0 bases, J lost 1 base, and 9 bases lay in between. The CDR3: CASSYSSSSQETQYF. The CDR3 nucleotides are TGTGCCAGCAGTTACTCGTCTAGCAGCCAAGAGACCCAGTACTTC.

There are a few counts of this clone. A read error may produce the germline difference seen at one junction end. J is TRBJ2-2 and V is TRBV12-3 or TRBV12-4, with a tentative D call TRBD1 (6 bases). The CDR3 spans 13 residues. CDR3 sequence reads: CASRIGDTGELFF. The CDR3 coding sequence is TGTGCCAGCAGAATAGGGGACACCGGCGAGCTGTTTTTT.

The chain carries TRBV7-9 and TRBJ2-5; TRBD2 matches at 10 bases. The CDR3 has 13 amino acids. Germline values: CDR1 SEHNR, CDR2 FQNEAQ (reference sequence). V lost 5 bases to trimming and J lost 5 bases; unmatched junction nucleotides: 2. The CDR3 sequence: CASSTSGVETQYF. The CDR3 coding sequence is TGTGCCAGCAGCACTAGCGGGGTGGAGACCCAGTACTTC.

This chain uses TRBV5-1 with TRBJ2-5, with D perhaps TRBD1 (6 bases). The CDR3 extends over 16 amino acids. Germline V gene data show CDR1 as SGHRS and CDR2 as YFSETQ. V was shortened by 3 bases and J by 0 bases, with 15 bases between the two germline ends. For the CDR3, the DNA is TGCGCCAGCAGCTCCGTCGGACAGCTGTACCAAGAGACCCAGTACTTC. It is translated as CASSSVGQLYQETQYF.

The table lists this clone with a few counts. V is TRBV2 and J is TRBJ2-7; 11 bases line up with TRBD2. Per the germline V gene, CDR1 is SNHLY and CDR2 is FYNNEI. The CDR3 extends over 17 amino acids. Losses at the gene ends were 2 bases for V and 12 bases for J; bases not matched to a gene: 18. The CDR3 region has the DNA TGTGCCAGCAGTGAAAGTCTCCGGGGGCTAGCGGGAGGAGGTTCGTACTTC. Translating gives CASSESLRGLAGGGSYF. Combining the CDR3 with reference TRBV2 and TRBJ2-7 gives the whole variable domain EPEVTQTPSHQVTQMGQEVILRCVPISNHLYFYWYRQILGQKVEFLVSFYNNEISEKSEIFDDQFSVERPDGSNFTLKIRSTKLEDSAMYFCASSESLRGLAGGGSYFGPGTRLTVT.

The V gene is TRBV27, the J gene TRBJ2-1; no firm D call. CDR1 is MNHEY and CDR2 is SMNVEV in the germline V gene (reference sequence). This CDR3 has 15 amino acids. Trimming left V 0 bases short and J 2 bases short, with 8 bases between. Written as DNA, the CDR3 is TGTGCCAGCAGTTTATCCACAGCCGCCTACAATGAGCAGTTCTTC. This codes for CASSLSTAAYNEQFF.

The chain couples TRBV19 to TRBJ2-3; D possibly corresponds to TRBD1 (6 bases). Between the trimmed V and J ends, which lost 3 bases and 4 bases, there was a span of 20 bases. CDR3 length: 17 amino acids. From germline, CDR1 is LNHDA and CDR2 SQIVND (reference sequence). CDR3 protein: CASSILTGSLRADTQYF. Here the CDR3 DNA reads TGTGCCAGTAGTATCCTAACAGGGAGTTTACGCGCAGATACGCAGTATTTT. Together with reference TRBV19 and TRBJ2-3, the CDR3 gives the full variable domain: DGGITQSPKYLFRKEGQNVTLSCEQNLNHDAMYWYRQDPGQGLRLIYYSQIVNDFQKGDIAEGYSVSREKKESFPLTVTSAQKNPTAFYLCASSILTGSLRADTQYFGPGTRLTVL.

This clone was seen only once. This rearrangement joins TRBV4-3 to TRBJ1-2, with D hard to call. The CDR3 loop spans 14 amino acids. The germline gives CDR1 LGHNA, CDR2 YSLEER. V lost 4 bases and J lost 2, with 11 bases in between. The CDR3 sequence: CASSPEEGNYGYTF. The CDR3 DNA follows: TGCGCCAGCAGCCCTGAGGAGGGAAACTATGGCTACACCTTC.

The chain carries TRBV19 and TRBJ1-4; no firm D call. The CDR3 totals 15 residues. The ends were cut back, 5 bases at V and 12 bases at J, with 22 bases in the middle. From germline, CDR1 is LNHDA and CDR2 SQIVND (reference sequence). The CDR3 is CASSAPDDAGGELFF. The CDR3 DNA reads TGTGCCAGTAGTGCCCCGGACGACGCGGGTGGGGAACTGTTTTTT. Full variable domain (rest looked up from reference TRBV19 and TRBJ1-4): DGGITQSPKYLFRKEGQNVTLSCEQNLNHDAMYWYRQDPGQGLRLIYYSQIVNDFQKGDIAEGYSVSREKKESFPLTVTSAQKNPTAFYLCASSAPDDAGGELFFGSGTQLSVL.

The rearrangement uses TRBV6-6 and TRBJ2-1, with D maybe TRBD1 (5 bases). CDR3 length: 13 amino acids. From germline, CDR1 is MNHNY and CDR2 SVGAGI (reference sequence). The V and J ends lost 2 bases and 9 bases respectively, with 11 bases between them. The CDR3 protein is CASSYPGFPEQFF. The CDR3 nucleotides are TGTGCCAGCAGTTACCCAGGGTTTCCTGAGCAGTTCTTC.

The gene calls are TRBV4-3 and TRBJ1-2; no firm D call. The CDR3 length is 18 residues. CDR1 and CDR2 (germline): LGHNA, YSLEER. Trimming shortened V by 0 bases and J by 4 bases, and 21 bases separated the two germline ends. The CDR3 loop is CASSQDRSAANTIYGYTF. The CDR3 region has the DNA TGCGCCAGCAGCCAAGATAGATCGGCAGCAAACACTATCTATGGCTACACCTTC.

The chain recombines TRBV27 with TRBJ2-2, with D possibly TRBD1 on 6 matching bases. The CDR3 runs to 15 residues. V was cut by 3 bases and J by 4 bases, with 12 bases left in between. The V gene's germline CDR1 is MNHEY and CDR2 SMNVEV (reference sequence). CDR3 sequence: CASSFISGATGELFF. The CDR3 nucleotides read TGTGCCAGCAGTTTCATTTCAGGGGCCACCGGGGAGCTGTTTTTT.

Worth noting for this clone: Other DNA variants within this sample encode the same CDR3. This sequence joins TRBV7-2 and TRBJ2-1; 8 positions match TRBD2. CDR1 and CDR2 (germline): SGHTA, FQGNSA. Germline trimming cut 0 bases from V and 5 bases from J; bases unmatched to any gene: 3. The CDR3 loop spans 15 amino acids. CDR3 bases: TGTGCCAGCAGCTTAGCGGCGGGGGGAAACAATGAGCAGTTCTTC. It encodes CASSLAAGGNNEQFF.